This passage covers 8 T cell receptor beta chains from one sample sequenced in a study of radiotherapy plus CTLA-4 blockade in lung cancer. Libraries were prepared by immunoSEQ multiplex PCR; TCRdb keeps only in-frame clonotypes and omits some of them. Altogether about 120,000 clones are present, approximately 77% being singletons, with the ten largest covering less than 4%. The sample here was peripheral blood, taken from a patient treated with radiotherapy plus ipilimumab. All receptors come from a human donor with non-small cell lung cancer that progressed on radiotherapy plus ipilimumab. Some clones in this sample may be carry-over from other donors' samples.

The genes are TRBV11-2 and TRBJ1-5; a possible D gene is TRBD1 (6 bases). Between the trimmed V and J ends, which lost 3 bases and 2 bases, there was a span of 8 bases. Germline V gene data show CDR1 as SGHAT and CDR2 as FQNNGV. The CDR3 is 14 amino acids. CDR3 sequence reads: CASSFPGGNQPQHF. The CDR3 bases are TGTGCCAGCAGCTTCCCAGGGGGCAATCAGCCCCAGCATTTT.

This rearrangement joins TRBV5-1 to TRBJ2-5, with 12 bases fitting TRBD2. The germline gives CDR1 SGHRS, CDR2 YFSETQ. The CDR3 consists of 15 residues. V lost 6 bases and J lost 1; bases outside the gene matches: 4. This CDR3 reads CASKTSGGPQETQYF. The CDR3 DNA is TGCGCCAGCAAAACTAGCGGGGGGCCCCAAGAGACCCAGTACTTC.

The rearrangement uses TRBV6-5 and TRBJ2-5; tentatively, D is TRBD1 (5 bases). Trimming shortened V by 7 bases and J by 4 bases, and 7 bases separated the two germline ends. CDR1 is MNHEY and CDR2 is SVGAGI in the germline V gene. CDR3 length: 11 residues. DNA for the CDR3: TGTGCCAGCAACACAGGAGAGACCCAGTACTTC. This gives the protein CASNTGETQYF.

This clone was detected a few times. V usage is TRBV2 and J usage is TRBJ1-1, with 7 bases fitting TRBD1. With 7 bases clipped from V and 5 bases from J, the junction kept 10 bases outside the gene matches. Germline CDR1 SNHLY, CDR2 FYNNEI. The CDR3 runs to 14 residues. This chain's CDR3 is CASKTGVRNTEAFF. The CDR3 DNA sequence: TGTGCCAGCAAAACAGGGGTTCGGAATACTGAAGCTTTCTTT.

The chain carries TRBV5-4 and TRBJ1-1; TRBD1 aligns across 10 bases. V shed 4 bases and J 4 bases; nucleotides not matched to a gene: 7. CDR3 length equals 15 residues. Germline V gives CDR1 SGHNT, CDR2 YYREEE (reference sequence). The CDR3 DNA is TGTGCCAGCAGCCCGACAGGGGGCGCAAGCACTGAAGCTTTCTTT. The encoded protein is CASSPTGGASTEAFF.

This chain uses TRBV5-1 with TRBJ2-5; D is ambiguous. The end of the DNA fits TRBJ2-7 better, so the J call may be wrong. Germline CDR1 SGHRS, CDR2 YFSETQ. This CDR3 region has 14 residues. The CDR3 sequence: CASNPSGISVEQYF. CDR3 nucleotide sequence: TGCGCCAGCAACCCCTCAGGCATTTCAGTCGAGCAGTACTTC.

The chain joins TRBV11-2 to TRBJ1-2, with D possibly matching TRBD1 (6 bases). CDR3 length: 13 residues. Per the germline V gene, CDR1 is SGHAT and CDR2 is FQNNGV. With 1 base removed from V and 4 bases from J, the gap between germline ends came to 7 bases. This CDR3 is CASSLVRGYGYTF. As DNA, the CDR3 is TGTGCCAGCAGCTTAGTCAGGGGCTATGGCTACACCTTC.

J is TRBJ1-1 and V is TRBV7-2, with unresolved D. Germline V gives CDR1 SGHTA, CDR2 FQGNSA. This CDR3 has 11 residues. V lost 4 bases and J 7 bases, leaving 7 bases between the germline ends. The CDR3 DNA reads TGTGCCAGCAGCTCGTACATTGAAGCTTTCTTT. It specifies CASSSYIEAFF.